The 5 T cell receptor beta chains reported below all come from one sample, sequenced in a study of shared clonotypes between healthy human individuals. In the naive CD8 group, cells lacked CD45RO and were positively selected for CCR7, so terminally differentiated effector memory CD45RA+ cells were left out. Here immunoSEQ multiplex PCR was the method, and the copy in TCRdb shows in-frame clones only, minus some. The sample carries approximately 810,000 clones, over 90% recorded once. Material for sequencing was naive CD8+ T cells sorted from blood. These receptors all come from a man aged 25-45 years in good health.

The CDR3 DNA is TGTGCCAGCAGTGACCCTAGCGGGCGCAATGAGCAGTTCTTC. It encodes CASSDPSGRNEQFF. The V and J genes are TRBV25-1 and TRBJ2-1; TRBD2 matches 8 bases. CDR1 is MGHDK and CDR2 is SYGVNS in the germline V gene. J was trimmed by 6 bases and V by 3 bases; bases with no gene match: 4. This CDR3 is 14 amino acids long.

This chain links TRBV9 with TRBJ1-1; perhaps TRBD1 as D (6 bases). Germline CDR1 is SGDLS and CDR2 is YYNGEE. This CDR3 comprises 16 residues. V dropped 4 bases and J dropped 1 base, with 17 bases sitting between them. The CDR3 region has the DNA TGTGCCAGCAGCCCCCGAGTAGGGGGGCGGAACACTGAAGCTTTCTTT. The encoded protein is CASSPRVGGRNTEAFF. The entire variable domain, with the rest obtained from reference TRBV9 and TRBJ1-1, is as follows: DSGVTQTPKHLITATGQRVTLRCSPRSGDLSVYWYQQSLDQGLQFLIQYYNGEERAKGNILERFSAQQFPDLHSELNLSSLELGDSALYFCASSPRVGGRNTEAFFGQGTRLTVV.

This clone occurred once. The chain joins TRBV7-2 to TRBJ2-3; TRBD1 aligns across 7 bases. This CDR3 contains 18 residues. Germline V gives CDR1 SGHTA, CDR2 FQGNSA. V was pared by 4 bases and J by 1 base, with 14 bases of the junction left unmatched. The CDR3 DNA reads TGTGCCAGCAGCTATAAAAGGACGACAGGGTTCGGCACAGATACGCAGTATTTT. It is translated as CASSYKRTTGFGTDTQYF.

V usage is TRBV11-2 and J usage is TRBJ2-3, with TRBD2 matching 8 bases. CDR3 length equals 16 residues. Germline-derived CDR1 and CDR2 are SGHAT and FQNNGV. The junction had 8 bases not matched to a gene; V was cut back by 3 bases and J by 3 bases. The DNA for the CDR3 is TGTGCCAGCAGCTTGAGACGGGAGGGCCTGACAGATACGCAGTATTTT. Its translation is CASSLRREGLTDTQYF.

In DNA, the CDR3 is TGTGCCAGCAGCCCAGATACAGCTCCATCCTACAATGAGCAGTTCTTC. Amino acids: CASSPDTAPSYNEQFF. The genes are TRBV28 and TRBJ2-1; D gene uncertain. V was cut by 6 bases and J by 1 base, with 16 bases left in between. The CDR3 spans 16 residues. CDR1 MDHEN and CDR2 SYDVKM come from the germline V gene. Supplemented by reference TRBV28 and TRBJ2-1, the full variable domain reads DVKVTQSSRYLVKRTGEKVFLECVQDMDHENMFWYRQDPGLGLRLIYFSYDVKMKEKGDIPEGYSVSREKKERFSLILESASTNQTSMYLCASSPDTAPSYNEQFFGPGTRLTVL.